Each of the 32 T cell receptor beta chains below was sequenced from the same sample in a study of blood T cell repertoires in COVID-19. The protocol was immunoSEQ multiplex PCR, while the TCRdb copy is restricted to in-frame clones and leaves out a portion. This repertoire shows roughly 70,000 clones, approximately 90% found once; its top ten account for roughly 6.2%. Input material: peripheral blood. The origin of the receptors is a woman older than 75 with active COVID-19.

The CDR3 nucleotides read TGTGCCAGCAGCCCCTCGACTATCTCCTACAATGAGCAGTTCTTC. Its translation is CASSPSTISYNEQFF. This rearrangement joins TRBV9 to TRBJ2-1; a possible D gene is TRBD2 (5 bases). The germline V gene encodes CDR1 SGDLS and CDR2 YYNGEE. The CDR3 totals 15 residues. V was shortened by 4 bases and J by 0 bases, with 11 bases between the two germline ends.

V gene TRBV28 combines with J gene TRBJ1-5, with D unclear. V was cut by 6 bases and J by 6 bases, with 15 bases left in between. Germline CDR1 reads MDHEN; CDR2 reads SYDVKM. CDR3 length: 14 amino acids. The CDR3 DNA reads TGTGCCAGCAGCCAACTTCAGTCGGGTCAGCCCCAGCATTTT. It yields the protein CASSQLQSGQPQHF.

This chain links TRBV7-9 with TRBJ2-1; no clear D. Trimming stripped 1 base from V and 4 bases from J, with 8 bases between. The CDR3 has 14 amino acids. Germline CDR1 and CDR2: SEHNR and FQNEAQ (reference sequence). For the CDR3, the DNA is TGTGCCAGCAGCTTAGGATCCGGTTACAATGAGCAGTTCTTC. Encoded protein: CASSLGSGYNEQFF.

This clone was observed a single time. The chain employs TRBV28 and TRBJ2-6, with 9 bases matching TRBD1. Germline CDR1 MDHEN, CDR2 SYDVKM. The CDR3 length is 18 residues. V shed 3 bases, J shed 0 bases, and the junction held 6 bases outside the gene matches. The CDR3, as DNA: TGTGCCAGCAGTTTTCTGGGACAGGGCCCCTCTGGGGCCAACGTCCTGACTTTC. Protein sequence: CASSFLGQGPSGANVLTF.

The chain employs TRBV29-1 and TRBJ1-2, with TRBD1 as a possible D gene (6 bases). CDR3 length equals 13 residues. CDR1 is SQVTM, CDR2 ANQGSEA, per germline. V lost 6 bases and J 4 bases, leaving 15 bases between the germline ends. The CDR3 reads CSVDTGIVYGYTF. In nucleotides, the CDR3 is TGCAGCGTCGATACAGGGATCGTCTATGGCTACACCTTC.

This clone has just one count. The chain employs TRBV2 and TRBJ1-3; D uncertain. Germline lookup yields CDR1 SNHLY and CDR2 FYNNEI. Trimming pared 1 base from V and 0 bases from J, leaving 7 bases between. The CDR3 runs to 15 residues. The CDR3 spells CASSEVTNSGNTIYF. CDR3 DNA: TGTGCCAGCAGTGAAGTCACAAACTCTGGAAACACCATATATTTT.

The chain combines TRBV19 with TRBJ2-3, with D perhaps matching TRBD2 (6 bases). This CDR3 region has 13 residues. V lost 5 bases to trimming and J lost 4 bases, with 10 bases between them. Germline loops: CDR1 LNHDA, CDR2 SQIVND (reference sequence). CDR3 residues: CASSGGSADTQYF. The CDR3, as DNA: TGTGCCAGTAGTGGGGGGTCGGCAGATACGCAGTATTTT. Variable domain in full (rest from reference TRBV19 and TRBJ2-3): DGGITQSPKYLFRKEGQNVTLSCEQNLNHDAMYWYRQDPGQGLRLIYYSQIVNDFQKGDIAEGYSVSREKKESFPLTVTSAQKNPTAFYLCASSGGSADTQYFGPGTRLTVL.

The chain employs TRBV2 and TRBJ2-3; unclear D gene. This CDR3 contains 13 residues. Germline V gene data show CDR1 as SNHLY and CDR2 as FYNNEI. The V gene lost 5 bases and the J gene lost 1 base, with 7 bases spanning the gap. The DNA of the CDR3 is TGTGCCAGCAGTTCTCAGGGCACAGATACGCAGTATTTT. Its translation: CASSSQGTDTQYF.

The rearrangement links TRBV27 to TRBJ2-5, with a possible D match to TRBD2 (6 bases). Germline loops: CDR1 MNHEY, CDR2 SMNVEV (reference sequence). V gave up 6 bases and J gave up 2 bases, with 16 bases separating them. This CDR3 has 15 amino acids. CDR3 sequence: CASRSGSNQQETQYF. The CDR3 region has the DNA TGTGCCAGCAGATCCGGGAGTAACCAACAAGAGACCCAGTACTTC.

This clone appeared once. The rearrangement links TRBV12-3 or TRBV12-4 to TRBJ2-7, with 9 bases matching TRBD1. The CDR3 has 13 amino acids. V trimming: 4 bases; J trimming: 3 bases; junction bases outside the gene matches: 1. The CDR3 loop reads CASSSDRGYEQYF. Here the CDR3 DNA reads TGTGCCAGCAGTTCGGACAGGGGCTACGAGCAGTACTTC.

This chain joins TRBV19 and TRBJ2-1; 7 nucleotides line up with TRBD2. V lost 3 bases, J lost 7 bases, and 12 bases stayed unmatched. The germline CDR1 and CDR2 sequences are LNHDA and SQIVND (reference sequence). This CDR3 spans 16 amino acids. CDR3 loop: CASSIQASGPRNEQFF. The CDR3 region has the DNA TGTGCCAGTAGTATCCAGGCTAGCGGTCCGAGGAATGAGCAGTTCTTC.

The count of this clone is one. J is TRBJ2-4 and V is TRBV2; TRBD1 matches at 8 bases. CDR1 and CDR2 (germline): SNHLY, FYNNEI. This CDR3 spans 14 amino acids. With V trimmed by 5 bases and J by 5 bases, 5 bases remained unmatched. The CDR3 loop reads CASSSRQGQNIQYF. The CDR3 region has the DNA TGTGCCAGCAGTAGCCGACAGGGGCAAAACATTCAGTACTTC.

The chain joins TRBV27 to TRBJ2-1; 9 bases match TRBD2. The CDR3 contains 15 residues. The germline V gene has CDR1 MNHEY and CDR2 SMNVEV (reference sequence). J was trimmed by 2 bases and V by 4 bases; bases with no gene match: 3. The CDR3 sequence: CASSWGTSPYNEQFF. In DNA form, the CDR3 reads TGTGCCAGCAGTTGGGGGACTAGCCCCTACAATGAGCAGTTCTTC.

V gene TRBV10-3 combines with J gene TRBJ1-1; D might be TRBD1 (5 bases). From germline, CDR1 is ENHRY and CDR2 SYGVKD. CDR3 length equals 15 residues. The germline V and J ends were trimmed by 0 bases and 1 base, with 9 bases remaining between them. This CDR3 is CAISESSGSNTEAFF. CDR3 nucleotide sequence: TGTGCCATCAGTGAGTCCTCAGGGTCGAACACTGAAGCTTTCTTT.

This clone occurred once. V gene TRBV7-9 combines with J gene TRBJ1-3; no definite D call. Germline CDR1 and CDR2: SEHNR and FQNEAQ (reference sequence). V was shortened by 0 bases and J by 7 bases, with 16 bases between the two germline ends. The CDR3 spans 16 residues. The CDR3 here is CASSLAERGEGNTIYF. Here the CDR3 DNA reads TGTGCCAGCAGCTTAGCGGAACGGGGTGAAGGGAACACCATATATTTT.

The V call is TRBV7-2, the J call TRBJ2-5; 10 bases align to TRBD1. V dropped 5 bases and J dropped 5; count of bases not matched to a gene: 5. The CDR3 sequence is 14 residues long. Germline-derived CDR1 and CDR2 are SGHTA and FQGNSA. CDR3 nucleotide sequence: TGTGCCAGCAGCCTAGACAGGGGGCGGGAGACCCAGTACTTC. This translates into CASSLDRGRETQYF.

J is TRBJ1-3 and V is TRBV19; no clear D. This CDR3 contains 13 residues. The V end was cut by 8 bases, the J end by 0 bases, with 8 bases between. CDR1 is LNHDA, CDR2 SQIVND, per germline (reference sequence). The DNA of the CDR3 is TGTGCCAGTCTCCCTAACTCTGGAAACACCATATATTTT. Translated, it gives CASLPNSGNTIYF.

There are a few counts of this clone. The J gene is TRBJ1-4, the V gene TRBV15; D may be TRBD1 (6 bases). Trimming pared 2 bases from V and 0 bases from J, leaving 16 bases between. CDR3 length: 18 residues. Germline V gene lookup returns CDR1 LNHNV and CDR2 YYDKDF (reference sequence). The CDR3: CATSRQTGPLATNEKLFF. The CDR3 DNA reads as TGTGCCACCAGCAGACAGACAGGCCCACTTGCAACTAATGAAAAACTGTTTTTT. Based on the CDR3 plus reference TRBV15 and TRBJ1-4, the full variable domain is DAMVIQNPRYQVTQFGKPVTLSCSQTLNHNVMYWYQQKSSQAPKLLFHYYDKDFNNEADTPDNFQSRRPNTSFCFLDIRSPGLGDTAMYLCATSRQTGPLATNEKLFFGSGTQLSVL.

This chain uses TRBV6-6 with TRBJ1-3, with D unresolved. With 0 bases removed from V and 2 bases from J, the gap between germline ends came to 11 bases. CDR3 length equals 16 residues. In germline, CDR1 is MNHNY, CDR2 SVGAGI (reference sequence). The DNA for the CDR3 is TGTGCCAGCAGTTACTCGACTACAGCTACTGGAAACACCATATATTTT. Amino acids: CASSYSTTATGNTIYF.

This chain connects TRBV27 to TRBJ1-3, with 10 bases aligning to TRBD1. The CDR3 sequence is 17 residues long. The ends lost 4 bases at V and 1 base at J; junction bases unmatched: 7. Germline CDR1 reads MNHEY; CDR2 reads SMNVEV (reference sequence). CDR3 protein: CASSSQTGGGSGNTIYF. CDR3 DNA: TGTGCCAGCAGTTCACAGACAGGGGGCGGGTCTGGAAACACCATATATTTT.

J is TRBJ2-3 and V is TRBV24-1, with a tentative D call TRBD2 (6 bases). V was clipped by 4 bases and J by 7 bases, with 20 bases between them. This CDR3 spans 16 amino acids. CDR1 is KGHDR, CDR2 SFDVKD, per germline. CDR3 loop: CATSDMGGGRPNTQYF. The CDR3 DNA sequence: TGTGCCACCAGTGACATGGGGGGAGGTCGTCCAAATACGCAGTATTTT.

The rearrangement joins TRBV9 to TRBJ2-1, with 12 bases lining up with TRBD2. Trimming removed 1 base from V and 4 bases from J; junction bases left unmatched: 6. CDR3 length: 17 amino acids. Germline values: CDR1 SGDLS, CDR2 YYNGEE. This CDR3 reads CASSVLAGGPRYNEQFF. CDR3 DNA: TGTGCCAGCAGCGTACTAGCGGGAGGGCCAAGGTACAATGAGCAGTTCTTC.

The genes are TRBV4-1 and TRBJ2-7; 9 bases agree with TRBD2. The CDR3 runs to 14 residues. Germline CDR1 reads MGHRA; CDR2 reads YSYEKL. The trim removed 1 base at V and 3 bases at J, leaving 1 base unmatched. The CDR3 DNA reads TGCGCCAGCAGCCAAGCACTAGCGGGCTACGAGCAGTACTTC. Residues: CASSQALAGYEQYF.

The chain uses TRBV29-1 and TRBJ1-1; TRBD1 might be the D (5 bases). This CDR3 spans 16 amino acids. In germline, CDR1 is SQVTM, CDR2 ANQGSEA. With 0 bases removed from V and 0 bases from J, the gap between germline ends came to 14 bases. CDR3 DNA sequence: TGCAGCGTTGAAGAGGGCTTGGGGGGGTTGAACACTGAAGCTTTCTTT. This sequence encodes CSVEEGLGGLNTEAFF.

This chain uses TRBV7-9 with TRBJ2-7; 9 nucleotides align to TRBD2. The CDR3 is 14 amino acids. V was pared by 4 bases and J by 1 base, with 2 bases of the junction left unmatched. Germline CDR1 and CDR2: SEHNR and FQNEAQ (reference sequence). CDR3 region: CASSSSGISYEQYF. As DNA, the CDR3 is TGTGCCAGCAGCTCTAGCGGGATTTCCTACGAGCAGTACTTC.

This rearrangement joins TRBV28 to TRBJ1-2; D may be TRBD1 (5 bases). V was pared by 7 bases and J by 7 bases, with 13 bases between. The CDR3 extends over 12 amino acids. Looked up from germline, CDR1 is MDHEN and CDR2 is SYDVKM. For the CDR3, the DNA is TGTGCCAGCAAGCGGGGGAGGGTTGGCTACACCTTC. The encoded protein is CASKRGRVGYTF.

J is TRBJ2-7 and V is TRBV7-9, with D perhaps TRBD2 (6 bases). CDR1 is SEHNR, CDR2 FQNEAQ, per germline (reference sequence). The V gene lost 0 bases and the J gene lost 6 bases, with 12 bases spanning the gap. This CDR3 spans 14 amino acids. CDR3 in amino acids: CASSLARIGGEQYF. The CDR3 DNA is TGTGCCAGCAGCTTAGCGAGGATCGGGGGCGAGCAGTACTTC.

This chain's CDR3 is CAWSVGLASHNEQFF. The CDR3 DNA is TGTGCCTGGAGTGTGGGGCTAGCGTCTCACAATGAGCAGTTCTTC. The rearrangement uses TRBV30 and TRBJ2-1, with a possible D match to TRBD2 (6 bases). This CDR3 is built from 15 residues. The V gene lost 0 bases and the J gene lost 5 bases, with 14 bases spanning the gap. CDR1 GTSNPN and CDR2 SVGIG come from the germline V gene (reference sequence).

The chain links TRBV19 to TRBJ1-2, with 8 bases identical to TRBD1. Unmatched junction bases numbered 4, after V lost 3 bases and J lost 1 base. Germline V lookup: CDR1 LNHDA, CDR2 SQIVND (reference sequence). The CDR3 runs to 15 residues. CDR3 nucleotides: TGTGCCAGTAGTATGCGAGGACAGGGTAACTATGGCTACACCTTC. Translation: CASSMRGQGNYGYTF.

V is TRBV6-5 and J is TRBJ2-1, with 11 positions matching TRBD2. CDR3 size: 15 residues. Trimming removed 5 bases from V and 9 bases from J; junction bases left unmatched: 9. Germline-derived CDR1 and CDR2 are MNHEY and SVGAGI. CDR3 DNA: TGTGCCAGCAGTCTTCTGGCTAGCGGGAGGAGTGAGCAGTTCTTC. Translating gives CASSLLASGRSEQFF.

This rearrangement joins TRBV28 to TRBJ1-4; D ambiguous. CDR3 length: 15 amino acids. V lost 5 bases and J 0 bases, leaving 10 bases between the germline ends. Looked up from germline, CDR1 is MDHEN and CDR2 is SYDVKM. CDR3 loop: CASSNSYTTNEKLFF. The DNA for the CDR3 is TGTGCCAGCAGTAACTCCTATACAACTAATGAAAAACTGTTTTTT.

The CDR3 spells CASSIGAATDTQYF. For the CDR3, the DNA is TGTGCCAGTAGTATTGGAGCGGCCACAGATACGCAGTATTTT. This chain links TRBV19 with TRBJ2-3; D might be TRBD2 (5 bases). Germline CDR1 reads LNHDA; CDR2 reads SQIVND (reference sequence). Deletions cut 3 bases from V and 2 bases from J, with 9 bases between. This CDR3 has 14 amino acids.